The source of this TCR beta chain is a study of T cell responses to AZD1222 COVID-19 vaccine. Findings and caveats of the study: Clonal diversity was possibly underestimated, and white British individuals and females predominated among donors. The study found vaccine-associated CD4 TCRs spanning spike, dominant at 160-218 and 743-854.

The length of the CDR3 is 17 residues. The germline V and J ends were trimmed by 5 bases and 1 base, with 17 bases remaining between them. Germline loops: CDR1 MDHEN, CDR2 SYDVKM. Libraries were prepared by immunoSEQ multiplex PCR; TCRdb keeps only in-frame clonotypes and omits some of them. The data hold roughly 51,000 clones, with 65% to 90% observed a single time. Remarks on this clone: Its antigen is as yet unknown.

Pooling covered second doses at about 4 or about 12 weeks. The sequencing used peripheral blood, collected 28 days after the second AZD1222 dose. This clonotype originated in an adult who received the AZD1222 COVID-19 vaccine. J is TRBJ1-4 and V is TRBV28, with D maybe TRBD1 (6 bases). The CDR3 reads CASSVTGTFQTNEKLFF. CDR3 bases: TGTGCCAGCAGTGTAACCGGGACATTTCAAACTAATGAAAAACTGTTTTTT.